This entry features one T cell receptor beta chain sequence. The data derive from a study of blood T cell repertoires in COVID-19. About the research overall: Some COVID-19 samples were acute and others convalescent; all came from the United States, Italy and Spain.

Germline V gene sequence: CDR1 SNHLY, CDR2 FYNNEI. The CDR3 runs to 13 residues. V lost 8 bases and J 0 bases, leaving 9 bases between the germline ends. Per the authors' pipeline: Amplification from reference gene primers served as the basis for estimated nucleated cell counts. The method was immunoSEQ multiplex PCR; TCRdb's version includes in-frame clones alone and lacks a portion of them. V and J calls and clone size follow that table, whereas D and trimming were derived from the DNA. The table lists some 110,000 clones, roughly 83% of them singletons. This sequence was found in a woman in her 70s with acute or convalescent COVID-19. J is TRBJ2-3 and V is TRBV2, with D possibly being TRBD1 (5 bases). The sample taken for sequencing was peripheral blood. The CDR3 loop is CASRQSSTDTQYF. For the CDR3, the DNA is TGTGCCAGCCGACAGAGTAGCACAGATACGCAGTATTTT. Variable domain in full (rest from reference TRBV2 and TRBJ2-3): EPEVTQTPSHQVTQMGQEVILRCVPISNHLYFYWYRQILGQKVEFLVSFYNNEISEKSEIFDDQFSVERPDGSNFTLKIRSTKLEDSAMYFCASRQSSTDTQYFGPGTRLTVL.